The rows below give T cell receptor beta chains drawn from one sample of a study of tumor and adjacent non-tumor tissue in lung cancer. Via MiXCR, TCRdb re-called the multiplex PCR reads, giving one row per CDR3 protein. The sample holds around 210,000 distinct CDR3 sequences, 70% to 75% seen once. The sequenced sample consisted of lung tumor tissue. The origin of the receptors is a man aged 60-69 years with non-small cell lung cancer. Both conserved end residues are part of each CDR3. D genes are given only for firm matches. Where a row states a size, it is once, few, many or the class of an expanded clone; other rows omit it.

j_call,d_call,v_call,clone_size,cdr3_aa,cdr3_nt
TRBJ2-1,.,TRBV7-8,once,CASSLEGPRARQFF,TGTGCCAGCAGCTTAGAGGGGCCGAGGGCAAGGCAGTTCTTC
TRBJ2-3,.,TRBV6-1,medium-sized,CASSEGPQGGDTQYF,TGTGCCAGCAGTGAAGGACCCCAGGGGGGTGATACGCAGTATTTT
TRBJ2-1,.,TRBV6-5,once,CTSSYGGGLYNEQFF,TGTACCAGCAGTTACGGGGGTGGGTTGTACAATGAGCAGTTCTTC
TRBJ2-3,TRBD2,TRBV20-1,.,CRARPASGTDTQYF,TGCAGAGCTAGACCGGCTAGCGGGACAGATACGCAGTATTTT
TRBJ2-7,.,TRBV6-2/TRBV6-3,.,CASRYAAYEQYF,TGTGCCAGCAGATACGCCGCCTATGAGCAGTACTTC
TRBJ2-4,TRBD1,TRBV6-2/TRBV6-3,.,CASRTGTGVRNTQYF,TGTGCCAGCAGAACCGGGACAGGGGTTCGGAACACTCAGTACTTC
TRBJ2-3,.,TRBV6-1,.,CASSTRRAGRTDMQYF,TGTGCCAGCAGTACCCGACGGGCGGGTCGCACAGATATGCAGTATTTT
TRBJ2-3,.,TRBV4-3,few,CASSHSSAYTDTQYF,TGCGCCAGCAGCCATTCTAGCGCGTACACAGATACGCAGTATTTT
TRBJ2-2,.,TRBV11-1,many,CASSLEGHSTGELFF,TGTGCCAGCAGCTTAGAGGGCCACTCCACCGGGGAGCTGTTTTTT
TRBJ2-2,.,TRBV20-1,.,CSVRVGGANTGKLFF,TGCAGTGTTAGAGTTGGAGGCGCAAATACCGGGAAGCTGTTTTTT
TRBJ2-7,TRBD2,TRBV6-6,once,CATSYSGTSANYEQYF,TGTGCCACTAGTTACTCTGGGACTAGCGCGAACTACGAGCAGTACTTC
TRBJ1-1,.,TRBV7-9,.,CANSIKEGTEAFF,TGTGCCAACAGCATCAAGGAAGGCACTGAAGCTTTCTTT
TRBJ2-2,.,TRBV4-3,.,CASADSPTGDLFF,TGCGCCAGCGCAGACAGCCCCACCGGGGATCTGTTTTTT
TRBJ2-3,.,TRBV29-1,.,CSARPIAGTDTQYF,TGCAGCGCCCGCCCAATCGCGGGCACAGATACGCAGTATTTT
TRBJ2-5,TRBD2,TRBV4-1,.,CASSLLIAGAGGTQYF,TGCGCCAGCAGCCTCCTAATAGCGGGGGCCGGGGGGACCCAGTACTTC
TRBJ1-2,.,TRBV5-6,.,CASSFLGRDGPNYGYTF,TGTGCCAGCAGCTTCCTGGGCAGGGATGGCCCTAACTATGGATACACCTTC
TRBJ2-3,.,TRBV11-2,.,CATRVGGAIDTQYF,TGTGCCACCAGAGTAGGGGGGGCCATAGATACGCAGTATTTT
TRBJ2-1,TRBD2,TRBV4-3,.,CASSQDSIGRYNEQFF,TGCGCCAGCAGCCAAGACTCCATCGGGAGGTACAATGAGCAGTTCTTC
TRBJ1-1,TRBD1,TRBV29-1,.,CSVGRQGGQWDTEAFF,TGCAGCGTGGGAAGACAGGGTGGCCAATGGGACACTGAAGCTTTCTTT
TRBJ2-3,TRBD2,TRBV29-1,.,CSVEGLVGGTDTQYF,TGCAGCGTTGAGGGACTAGTGGGGGGCACAGATACGCAATATTTT
TRBJ1-5,.,TRBV4-3,.,CANSRDLECWQPQHF,TGCGCCAACAGCCGGGACTTAGAGTGTTGGCAGCCCCAGCATTTT
TRBJ1-1,.,TRBV12-3/TRBV12-4,.,CASSRRGTEAFF,TGTGCCAGCAGTCGACGAGGCACTGAAGCTTTCTTT
TRBJ2-7,.,TRBV29-1,.,CSVQTRTWREDDEQYF,TGCAGCGTTCAAACCCGGACATGGCGTGAAGATGACGAGCAGTACTTC
TRBJ2-5,.,TRBV24-1,many,CATSGAGGIGETQYF,TGTGCCACCAGTGGTGCTGGGGGGATAGGAGAGACCCAGTACTTC
TRBJ2-3,.,TRBV6-6,.,CASSYVGRSTDTHYF,TGTGCCAGCAGTTACGTTGGGAGGAGCACAGATACGCATTATTTT
TRBJ2-2,TRBD1,TRBV11-3,few,CVSPDRYTGELFF,TGTGTCAGCCCGGACAGGTACACTGGGGAGCTGTTTTTT
TRBJ1-1,TRBD1,TRBV5-1,.,CASSYQSGTGAEAFF,TGCGCCAGCAGCTACCAATCGGGGACAGGGGCCGAGGCTTTCTTT
TRBJ1-1,.,TRBV4-2,few,CASSSVGGNTEAFF,TGTGCCAGCAGCTCCGTGGGGGGGAACACTGAAGCTTTCTTT
TRBJ2-1,.,TRBV5-6,.,CASRTARTLHSYNEQFF,TGTGCCAGCAGAACAGCCAGGACACTACACTCCTACAATGAGCAGTTCTTC
TRBJ2-7,TRBD1,TRBV11-2,.,CASSPGTGRREQYF,TGTGCCAGTAGCCCCGGGACAGGTAGACGCGAGCAGTACTTC
TRBJ2-1,TRBD2,TRBV20-1,.,CSAYRASGDYNEQFF,TGCAGTGCTTATCGGGCTAGCGGAGACTACAATGAGCAGTTCTTC
TRBJ2-5,TRBD2,TRBV20-1,.,CSARRLARDTGETQYF,TGCAGTGCTAGAAGACTAGCGAGGGATACGGGGGAGACCCAGTACTTC
TRBJ2-6,TRBD1,TRBV6-1,few,CASSAMTGITGANVLTF,TGTGCCAGCAGCGCAATGACAGGGATAACTGGGGCCAACGTCCTGACTTTC
TRBJ2-3,.,TRBV10-2,.,CASRIRVGTDAQYF,TGCGCCAGCAGGATCAGGGTGGGCACAGATGCGCAGTATTTT
TRBJ2-1,.,TRBV20-1,.,CSARGFLGGSEHFF,TGCAGTGCTAGAGGGTTTTTGGGGGGTAGTGAGCACTTCTTC
TRBJ2-5,.,TRBV6-5,.,CASSYQGRQHETQYF,TGTGCCAGCAGTTACCAGGGGAGACAACATGAGACCCAATACTTC
TRBJ2-5,.,TRBV11-3,.,CASSLGRLGQEIQYF,TGTGCCAGCAGTTTAGGCCGCTTAGGCCAAGAGATCCAGTACTTC
TRBJ2-1,.,TRBV11-3,.,CASSLDLTNGQQFF,TGTGCCAGCAGCTTAGACCTAACTAACGGACAGCAGTTCTTC
TRBJ2-5,.,TRBV6-1,.,CASSEGWSGTQYF,TGTGCCAGCAGTGAAGGGTGGTCAGGGACCCAGTACTTC
TRBJ2-2,TRBD1,TRBV20-1,few,CSARRQGIDTGELFF,TGCAGTGCCCGGCGACAGGGGATCGACACCGGGGAGCTGTTTTTT
TRBJ2-3,.,TRBV6-2/TRBV6-3,.,CASSYSGVTDTQYF,TGTGCCAGCAGCTATAGCGGTGTCACAGATACGCAGTATTTT
TRBJ2-7,TRBD2,TRBV11-3,.,CASSLLAGVLEEYF,TGTGCCAGCAGCTTATTAGCGGGGGTACTCGAGGAGTACTTC
TRBJ2-5,.,TRBV28,.,CVSSRSQETQYF,TGTGTCAGCAGCCGGTCCCAAGAGACTCAGTACTTC
TRBJ2-1,.,TRBV11-1,.,CASNLTATYNVQFF,TGTGCCAGCAACTTAACTGCAACTTACAATGTGCAGTTCTTC
TRBJ2-7,.,TRBV29-1,.,CSVVTRAWETYEQYF,TGCAGCGTTGTTACGAGGGCATGGGAAACCTACGAGCAGTACTTC
TRBJ1-1,TRBD1,TRBV6-6,many,CASSRTGETEAFF,TGTGCCAGCAGTCGAACAGGGGAGACTGAAGCTTTCTTT
TRBJ2-7,.,TRBV20-1,.,CSAIPQYRTYEQYF,TGCAGTGCTATTCCGCAGTACAGAACCTACGAGCAGTACTTC
TRBJ2-7,TRBD1,TRBV5-4,.,CASSPRDRGLGEQYF,TGTGCCAGCAGCCCCCGGGACAGGGGTCTAGGCGAGCAGTACTTC
TRBJ2-2,TRBD1,TRBV5-6,few,CASSPGTGEAGELFF,TGTGCCAGCAGCCCCGGGACAGGGGAGGCCGGGGAGCTGTTTTTT